This T cell receptor beta chain stems from a study of radiotherapy plus CTLA-4 blockade in lung cancer. Clones were read by immunoSEQ multiplex PCR, and TCRdb kept only the in-frame ones, dropping some. The repertoire holds 81,000 or so clones, with more than 75% as singletons. This clonotype was sampled from a human donor with non-small cell lung cancer who had stable disease on radiotherapy plus ipilimumab. The sequencing here drew on peripheral blood, taken from a patient treated with radiotherapy plus ipilimumab.

The CDR3 DNA reads TGTGCCAGCAGTTACTCCCGGGGAGGGAACTATGGCTACACCTTC. It codes for CASSYSRGGNYGYTF. The rearrangement links TRBV6-6 to TRBJ1-2; D is uncertain. The CDR3 loop spans 15 amino acids. V was clipped by 0 bases and J by 2 bases, with 10 bases between them. CDR1 and CDR2 from the germline V gene are MNHNY and SVGAGI (reference sequence).